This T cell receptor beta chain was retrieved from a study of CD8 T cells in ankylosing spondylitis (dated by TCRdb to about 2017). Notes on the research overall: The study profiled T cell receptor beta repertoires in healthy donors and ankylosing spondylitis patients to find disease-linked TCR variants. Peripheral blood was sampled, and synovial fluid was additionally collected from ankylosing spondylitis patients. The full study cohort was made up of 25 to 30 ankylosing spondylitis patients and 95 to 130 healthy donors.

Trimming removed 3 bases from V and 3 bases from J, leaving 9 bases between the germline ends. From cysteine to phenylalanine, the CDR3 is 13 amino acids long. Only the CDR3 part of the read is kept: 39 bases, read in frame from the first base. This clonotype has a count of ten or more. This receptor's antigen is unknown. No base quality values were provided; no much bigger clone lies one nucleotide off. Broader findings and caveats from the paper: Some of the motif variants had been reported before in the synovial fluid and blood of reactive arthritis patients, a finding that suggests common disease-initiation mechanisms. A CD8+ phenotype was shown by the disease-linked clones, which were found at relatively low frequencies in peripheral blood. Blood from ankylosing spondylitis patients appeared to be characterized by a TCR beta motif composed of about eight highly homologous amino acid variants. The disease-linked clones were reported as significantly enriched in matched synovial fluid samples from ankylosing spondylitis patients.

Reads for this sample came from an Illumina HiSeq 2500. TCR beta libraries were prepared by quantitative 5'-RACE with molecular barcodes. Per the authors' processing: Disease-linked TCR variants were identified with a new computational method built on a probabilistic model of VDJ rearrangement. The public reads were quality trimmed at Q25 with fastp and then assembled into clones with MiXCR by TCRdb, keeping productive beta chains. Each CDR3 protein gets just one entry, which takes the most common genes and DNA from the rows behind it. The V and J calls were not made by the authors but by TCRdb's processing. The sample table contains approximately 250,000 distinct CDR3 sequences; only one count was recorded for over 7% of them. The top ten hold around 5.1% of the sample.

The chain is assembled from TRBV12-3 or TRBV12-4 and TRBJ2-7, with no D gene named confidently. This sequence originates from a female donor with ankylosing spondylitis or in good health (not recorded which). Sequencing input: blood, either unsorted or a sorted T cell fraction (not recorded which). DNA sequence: TGTGCCAGCAGTTTGGACCCTTACTACGAGCAGTACTTC. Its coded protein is CASSLDPYYEQYF.